This TCR beta chain is drawn from a study of regulatory T cells in long-lasting Graves disease. General study points: With persistent disease, TRBV28, TRBJ1-2 and TRBJ2-5 were the favored segments.

iRepertoire HTBI primers and Arm-PCR of CDR3 regions built TCR beta libraries. TCRdb ran MiXCR on the multiplex PCR reads and lists one entry per CDR3 protein. The data show around 330,000 distinct CDR3 sequences, about 18% seen once. A note on this clonotype: The antigen remains unidentified.

Sample time point: newly diagnosed GD, antithyroid drugs for less than 3 months. PBMC-extracted RNA yielded the TCR library. The CDR3 runs to 13 residues. Germline CDR1 reads SGHRS; CDR2 reads YFSETQ. The ends were cut back, 0 bases at V and 7 bases at J, with 10 bases in the middle. The source is a female donor with Graves disease. This chain links TRBV5-1 with TRBJ1-1; no firm D call. The material sequenced was peripheral blood mononuclear cells (PBMCs), taken at new diagnosis, from a patient treated with antithyroid drugs. This CDR3 reads CASSLEGAFEAFF. CDR3 sequence (DNA): TGCGCCAGCAGCTTGGAAGGTGCTTTTGAAGCTTTCTTT.